This is a list of T cell receptor beta chains from one sample in a study of T cell responses to AZD1222 COVID-19 vaccine. Clones were sequenced by immunoSEQ multiplex PCR, and TCRdb holds only the in-frame ones, with some missing. The sample includes about 100,000 clones, about 87% of them seen just once. The specimen comprised peripheral blood, sampled on day 0 of AZD1222 vaccination. The receptors shown here come from an adult in good health. CDR3s include the opening cysteine and the closing phenylalanine or tryptophan. Each record gives: CDR3 length, J gene, V gene, CDR3 protein.

length: 15; J: TRBJ2-1; V: TRBV19; CDR3: CATQEGQGQARKQFF
length: 13; J: TRBJ2-7; V: TRBV30; CDR3: CAWSTGGSYEQYF
length: 13; J: TRBJ2-5; V: TRBV12-3/TRBV12-4; CDR3: CASTEAGWETQYF
length: 15; J: TRBJ2-7; V: TRBV2; CDR3: CASSARTSGRGEQYF
length: 14; J: TRBJ1-4; V: TRBV5-1; CDR3: CASSLRLPDEKLFF
length: 10; J: TRBJ1-1; V: TRBV20-1; CDR3: CSAYHTEAFF
length: 15; J: TRBJ2-5; V: TRBV4-2; CDR3: CASSQGLAAQETQYF
length: 15; J: TRBJ1-3; V: TRBV6-2/TRBV6-3; CDR3: CASSYSPDSGNTIYF
length: 17; J: TRBJ2-1; V: TRBV7-3; CDR3: CASSPNWRRGSRNEQFF
length: 16; J: TRBJ1-5; V: TRBV11-2; CDR3: CASSLDGTGGRQPQHF
length: 14; J: TRBJ2-2; V: TRBV6-5; CDR3: CASRREWGPGELFF
length: 15; J: TRBJ2-7; V: TRBV4-1; CDR3: CASSHSAGVSSEQYF
length: 15; J: TRBJ1-1; V: TRBV4-3; CDR3: CASSFQGALNTEAFF
length: 12; J: TRBJ2-7; V: TRBV12-5; CDR3: CASGLDRQGQYF
length: 18; J: TRBJ1-1; V: TRBV11-3; CDR3: CASSFGKWGPSMNTEAFF
length: 11; J: TRBJ2-5; V: TRBV6-5; CDR3: CASRSGTGRHF
length: 13; J: TRBJ2-1; V: TRBV19; CDR3: CASSWVYPNEQFF
length: 14; J: TRBJ2-4; V: TRBV5-1; CDR3: CASSLGLREVIQYF
length: 14; J: TRBJ2-6; V: TRBV29-1; CDR3: CSVREGSGANVLTF
length: 15; J: TRBJ1-1; V: TRBV4-1; CDR3: CASSQTQIADAEAFF
length: 13; J: TRBJ1-2; V: TRBV29-1; CDR3: CSVGPDRNYGYTF
length: 15; J: TRBJ1-2; V: TRBV15; CDR3: CATSREEAGLEGYTF
length: 15; J: TRBJ1-1; V: TRBV28; CDR3: CASRGGTVMNTEAFF
length: 15; J: TRBJ1-4; V: TRBV18; CDR3: CASSPEGQGLEKLFF
length: 14; J: TRBJ1-1; V: TRBV29-1; CDR3: CSVFAGPSHTEAFF
length: 15; J: TRBJ1-1; V: TRBV6-5; CDR3: CASSNPGGTYTEAFF
length: 15; J: TRBJ1-3; V: TRBV19; CDR3: CASSPWTRARNTIYF
length: 16; J: TRBJ2-1; V: TRBV20-1; CDR3: CSASSVRQSSYNEQFF
length: 15; J: TRBJ1-1; V: TRBV4-2; CDR3: CASSQSQARNTEAFF
length: 20; J: TRBJ2-3; V: TRBV7-6; CDR3: CASSFNWRASGTLDRDTQYF
length: 14; J: TRBJ2-2; V: TRBV5-1; CDR3: CASSFTQVTGELFF
length: 18; J: TRBJ2-3; V: TRBV19; CDR3: CASSGGLRRQGELDTQYF
length: 15; J: TRBJ2-3; V: TRBV6-4; CDR3: CASSDSPGGTDTQYF
length: 15; J: TRBJ1-3; V: TRBV4-3; CDR3: CASSQGLVSGNTIYF
length: 11; J: TRBJ2-5; V: TRBV7-9; CDR3: CASSFQWAQYF
length: 14; J: TRBJ1-1; V: TRBV7-2; CDR3: CASSPQGGGTEAFF
length: 12; J: TRBJ2-3; V: TRBV27; CDR3: CASSSGPDTQYF
length: 13; J: TRBJ1-5; V: TRBV19; CDR3: CASRDRARLAQHF
length: 15; J: TRBJ2-1; V: TRBV5-4; CDR3: CASSLGLRAYNEQFF
length: 14; J: TRBJ2-3; V: TRBV19; CDR3: CASKAGLATDTQYF
length: 14; J: TRBJ2-3; V: TRBV4-3; CDR3: CASSQVGSTDTQYF
length: 11; J: TRBJ1-1; V: TRBV12-3/TRBV12-4; CDR3: CASCRGSEAFF
length: 14; J: TRBJ2-2; V: TRBV4-1; CDR3: CASSQDRGAGELFF
length: 15; J: TRBJ2-4; V: TRBV30; CDR3: CAWSVTGPAKNIQYF
length: 13; J: TRBJ1-3; V: TRBV30; CDR3: CASRPGAQNTIYF
length: 15; J: TRBJ2-3; V: TRBV6-4; CDR3: CASSMGTGGTDTQYF
length: 10; J: TRBJ2-7; V: TRBV10-2; CDR3: CASMGDEQYF
length: 18; J: TRBJ2-3; V: TRBV7-2; CDR3: CASSQTSGGNIFTITQYF
length: 15; J: TRBJ1-4; V: TRBV27; CDR3: CASSRRPGTNEKLFF
length: 12; J: TRBJ1-1; V: TRBV2; CDR3: CASSDTGTKAFF
length: 14; J: TRBJ1-1; V: TRBV28; CDR3: CASSLAVTNTEAFF
length: 16; J: TRBJ2-7; V: TRBV7-3; CDR3: CASSLTVASGGYEQYF
length: 14; J: TRBJ1-1; V: TRBV10-3; CDR3: CAISAGLRAAEAFF
length: 10; J: TRBJ2-5; V: TRBV3-1/TRBV3-2; CDR3: CATGRETQYF
length: 15; J: TRBJ2-7; V: TRBV6-2/TRBV6-3; CDR3: CASSLGLAALYEQYF